The present T cell receptor beta chain was sequenced within a study of T-cell memory formation after mild COVID-19. Findings and limits, study-wide: Mostly located in CM and EM were contracting CD4+ clones, with contracting CD8+ clones located in EMRA. The appearance of some responding clones in pre-infection memory suggested that cross-reactive memory joined. CD4+ bias marked clones expanding day 15 to 37, unlike balanced contracting clones.

CDR3 length: 16 amino acids. Germline V gives CDR1 MNHEY, CDR2 SMNVEV (reference sequence). V was cut by 5 bases and J by 4 bases, with 21 bases left in between. About this clonotype itself: Its antigen is not known.

The TCR alpha and TCR beta cDNA libraries, bearing sample barcodes and UMIs, were generated by 5'RACE using constant-segment primers. One entry per CDR3 protein, called by TCRdb with MiXCR from the 5' RACE reads. This table holds around 140,000 distinct CDR3 sequences, roughly 24% found once. Sequencing input: PBMCs or a T cell subset sorted from them (not recorded which). This receptor was taken from an adult woman who had mild COVID-19 (a few samples of this study predate the infection). Cell type and time point are not known. The rearrangement links TRBV27 to TRBJ2-7; either TRBD1 or TRBD2 may supply D (5 bases each). The CDR3 coding sequence is TGTGCCAGCAGTCCCCTTGGGGCTAGCCGGTTGTACGAGCAGTACTTC. It encodes CASSPLGASRLYEQYF.